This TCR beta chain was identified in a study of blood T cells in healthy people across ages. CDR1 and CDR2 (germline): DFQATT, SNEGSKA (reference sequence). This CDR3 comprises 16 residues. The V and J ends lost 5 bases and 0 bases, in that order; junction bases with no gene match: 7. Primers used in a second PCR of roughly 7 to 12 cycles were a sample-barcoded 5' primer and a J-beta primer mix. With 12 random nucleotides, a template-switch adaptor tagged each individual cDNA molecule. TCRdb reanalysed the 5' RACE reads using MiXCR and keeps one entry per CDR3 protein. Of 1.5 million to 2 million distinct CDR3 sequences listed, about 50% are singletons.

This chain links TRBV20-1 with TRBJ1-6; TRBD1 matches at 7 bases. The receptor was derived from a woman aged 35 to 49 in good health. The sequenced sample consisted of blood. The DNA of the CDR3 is TGCAGTGCTTTCCACAGGGGCAGCTCCTATAATTCACCCCTCCACTTT. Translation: CSAFHRGSSYNSPLHF.